The 24 T cell receptor beta chains below were found in one sample sequenced in a study of blood T cell repertoires in COVID-19. Method: immunoSEQ multiplex PCR; TCRdb's copy keeps in-frame clones and lacks some. The sample consists of more than 150,000 clones, about 86% of them appearing once. Material: peripheral blood. The source of these receptors is a man aged 50 to 60 with active or convalescent COVID-19.

V usage is TRBV7-9 and J usage is TRBJ1-5; D remains ambiguous. Trimming took 2 bases from V and 6 from J, leaving 5 bases between them. Per the germline V gene, CDR1 is SEHNR and CDR2 is FQNEAQ (reference sequence). The CDR3 sequence is 12 residues long. DNA of the CDR3: TGTGCCAGCAGCTTATCAATTCAGCCCCAGCATTTT. Amino acids: CASSLSIQPQHF.

This chain joins TRBV27 and TRBJ1-4, with D unresolved. Per the germline V gene, CDR1 is MNHEY and CDR2 is SMNVEV (reference sequence). The ends were cut back, 5 bases at V and 3 bases at J, with 13 bases in the middle. CDR3 length equals 15 residues. The CDR3 region is CASSNAGSPNEKLFF. CDR3 nucleotides: TGTGCCAGCAGTAACGCCGGGTCCCCTAATGAAAAACTGTTTTTT.

This clone was counted once. The chain joins TRBV4-2 to TRBJ1-6; D perhaps matches TRBD1 (5 bases). The germline CDR1 and CDR2 sequences are LGHNA and YNFKEQ. The CDR3 is 18 amino acids. V lost 0 bases and J 2 bases, leaving 14 bases between the germline ends. In DNA, the CDR3 is TGTGCCAGCAGCCAAGATCAAGGCAGGGTAACCTATAATTCACCCCTCCACTTT. This gives the protein CASSQDQGRVTYNSPLHF.

V gene TRBV2 combines with J gene TRBJ2-2, with D hard to call. The CDR3 contains 15 residues. Trimming removed 2 bases from V and 5 bases from J, with 12 bases in between. Germline CDR1 is SNHLY and CDR2 is FYNNEI. The CDR3 DNA is TGTGCCAGCAGTGAAACTGCGATCCGAACCGGGGAGCTGTTTTTT. Residues: CASSETAIRTGELFF.

The chain recombines TRBV25-1 with TRBJ2-5, with D possibly being TRBD2 (5 bases). V lost 6 bases and J lost 1, with 9 bases in between. The germline V gene has CDR1 MGHDK and CDR2 SYGVNS. This CDR3 comprises 13 residues. CDR3 sequence: CASRRAIQETQYF. Here the CDR3 DNA reads TGTGCCAGCAGGCGGGCAATCCAAGAGACCCAGTACTTC.

V and J are TRBV3-1 (or the pseudogene TRBV3-2) and TRBJ2-5, with 10 bases identical to TRBD1. Germline V CDR1 and CDR2: LGHDT, YNNKEL (reference sequence). The CDR3 extends over 17 amino acids. V was clipped by 0 bases and J by 5 bases; unmatched bases: 9. The CDR3 region has the DNA TGTGCCAGCAGCCAAGAAGGCAGCGGGACAGGGGCGGAGACCCAGTACTTC. It codes for CASSQEGSGTGAETQYF.

This chain connects TRBV2 to TRBJ1-4; D unresolved. Trimming removed 5 bases from V and 4 bases from J, with 14 bases in between. CDR1 is SNHLY, CDR2 FYNNEI, per germline. The CDR3 consists of 15 residues. This CDR3 is CASSRNGGFNEKLFF. The DNA for the CDR3 is TGTGCCAGCAGTCGAAATGGAGGGTTTAATGAAAAACTGTTTTTT.

The rearrangement joins TRBV4-1 to TRBJ1-3, with a weak D call TRBD1 (5 bases). Germline CDR1 MGHRA, CDR2 YSYEKL. CDR3 length: 18 amino acids. The V end was cut by 0 bases, the J end by 3 bases, with 18 bases between. CDR3 in amino acids: CASSQEGLGQAIGNTIYF. The CDR3 DNA reads as TGCGCCAGCAGCCAAGAGGGGTTGGGGCAGGCTATTGGAAACACCATATATTTT.

This chain links TRBV6-5 with TRBJ2-5, with D maybe TRBD1 (5 bases). This CDR3 is built from 13 residues. Trimming cost V 2 bases and J 7 bases, with 11 bases left between them. Looked up from germline, CDR1 is MNHEY and CDR2 is SVGAGI. CDR3 sequence reads: CASSYDPTGTQYF. The CDR3, as DNA: TGTGCCAGCAGTTACGACCCAACAGGGACCCAGTACTTC.

The CDR3 DNA is TGTGCCAGTAACTATCAAGACCCTTTTCGTAACTATGGCTACACCTTC. This encodes CASNYQDPFRNYGYTF. The chain carries TRBV19 and TRBJ1-2; no clear D gene. CDR1 and CDR2 from the germline V gene are LNHDA and SQIVND (reference sequence). This CDR3 is built from 16 residues. V lost 7 bases, J lost 1 base, and 19 bases lay in between.

The chain employs TRBV24-1 and TRBJ2-1, with D unclear. CDR1 and CDR2 from the germline V gene are KGHDR and SFDVKD. Trimming left V 4 bases short and J 7 bases short, with 7 bases between. The CDR3 is 12 amino acids. CDR3 bases: TGTGCCACCAGTGACAGGCCTAATGAGCAGTTCTTC. Encoded protein: CATSDRPNEQFF.

This chain uses TRBV25-1 with TRBJ2-7, with D possibly being TRBD2 (6 bases). Trimming took off 1 base at V and 0 bases at J, with 7 bases between the two ends. This CDR3 has 14 amino acids. Germline V CDR1 and CDR2: MGHDK, SYGVNS. In DNA, the CDR3 is TGTGCCAGCAGTGAATGGGGGGACTCCTACGAGCAGTACTTC. Translating gives CASSEWGDSYEQYF.

CDR3 in amino acids: CASSLVVGPSGNTIYF. The CDR3 DNA is TGTGCCAGCAGCTTGGTTGTGGGGCCCTCTGGAAACACCATATATTTT. The V call is TRBV5-8, the J call TRBJ1-3; tentatively, D is TRBD1 (5 bases). The CDR3 is made up of 16 amino acids. CDR1 is SGHTS and CDR2 is YDEGEE in the germline V gene. V was clipped by 0 bases and J by 0 bases, with 10 bases between them.

V is TRBV7-3 and J is TRBJ1-1; 8 bases agree with TRBD1. Unmatched junction bases numbered 6, after V lost 5 bases and J lost 4 bases. CDR3 length: 14 residues. Germline assignment: CDR1 SGHTA and CDR2 FQGTGA. The CDR3 nucleotides read TGTGCCAGCAGCCCCGGGACAGGTGGCACTGAAGCTTTCTTT. Its protein is CASSPGTGGTEAFF.

The genes are TRBV6-5 and TRBJ2-1; 7 nucleotides agree with TRBD2. V dropped 6 bases and J dropped 0; count of bases not matched to a gene: 5. CDR1 and CDR2 from the germline V gene are MNHEY and SVGAGI. The CDR3 has 15 residues. As DNA, the CDR3 is TGTGCCAGCAGCGTAGCGGGCCTCTCCTACAATGAGCAGTTCTTC. Translation gives CASSVAGLSYNEQFF.

This clone is a singleton in its sample. The chain has TRBV9 and TRBJ2-7; TRBD1 might be the D (6 bases). This CDR3 has 13 residues. Per germline, CDR1 SGDLS and CDR2 YYNGEE. Trimming stripped 3 bases from V and 8 bases from J, with 15 bases between. The CDR3 spells CASSDLQGRQQYF. The CDR3 DNA reads TGTGCCAGCAGCGATTTACAGGGAAGACAGCAGTACTTC.

The chain joins TRBV11-3 to TRBJ1-2; D gene uncertain. V lost 5 bases to trimming and J lost 1 base, with 14 bases between them. The CDR3 spans 15 residues. Germline CDR1 and CDR2: SGHNT and YENEEA. CDR3 sequence: CASSPGTRGNYGYTF. As DNA, the CDR3 is TGTGCCAGCAGCCCAGGAACTCGGGGTAACTATGGCTACACCTTC.

CDR3 amino acids: CASSPRTGGNEQFF. In nucleotides, the CDR3 is TGCGCCAGCAGCCCTCGTACCGGAGGGAATGAGCAGTTCTTC. The chain couples TRBV4-3 to TRBJ2-1; the D gene is possibly TRBD2 (6 bases). CDR1 and CDR2 from the germline V gene are LGHNA and YSLEER. V was pared by 4 bases and J by 7 bases, with 14 bases between. There are 14 residues in the CDR3.

The sample holds one count of this clone. Other nucleotide sequences in the sample specify the same CDR3. The chain joins TRBV7-2 to TRBJ1-5; D unclear. The germline V gene has CDR1 SGHTA and CDR2 FQGNSA. V was shortened by 1 base and J by 0 bases, with 7 bases between the two germline ends. The CDR3 spans 15 residues. The CDR3 DNA sequence: TGTGCCAGCAGCTTAGATCCAGGTAGCAATCAGCCCCAGCATTTT. Amino acids: CASSLDPGSNQPQHF.

In DNA, the CDR3 is TGCGCCAGCAGTCCAGGGGATAGCTTGGCCTACGAGCAGTACTTC. It is translated as CASSPGDSLAYEQYF. The chain links TRBV5-1 to TRBJ2-7; a possible D gene is TRBD1 (6 bases). Trimming left V 5 bases short and J 2 bases short, with 17 bases between. The CDR3 totals 15 residues. The germline gives CDR1 SGHRS, CDR2 YFSETQ. Filled out from reference TRBV5-1 and TRBJ2-7, the complete variable domain reads KAGVTQTPRYLIKTRGQQVTLSCSPISGHRSVSWYQQTPGQGLQFLFEYFSETQRNKGNFPGRFSGRQFSNSRSEMNVSTLELGDSALYLCASSPGDSLAYEQYFGPGTRLTVT.

The chain recombines TRBV2 with TRBJ2-2; 9 nucleotides align to TRBD2. This CDR3 region has 16 residues. V lost 0 bases and J lost 5; bases outside the gene matches: 4. CDR1 is SNHLY, CDR2 FYNNEI, per germline. DNA of the CDR3: TGTGCCAGCAGTGAAGCGCGGGGGGGTTGGACCGGGGAGCTGTTTTTT. Protein: CASSEARGGWTGELFF.

The chain uses TRBV6-5 and TRBJ2-2; TRBD1 matches 7 bases. Germline loops: CDR1 MNHEY, CDR2 SVGAGI. With V trimmed by 10 bases and J by 3 bases, 11 bases remained unmatched. This CDR3 has 15 residues. The chain's CDR3 is CAIKQGNRDTGELFF. Written as DNA, the CDR3 is TGTGCCATCAAACAGGGGAATCGGGACACCGGGGAGCTGTTTTTT.

This clone was counted once. The CDR3 sequence: CASSDGENTEAFF. CDR3 nucleotides: TGCGCCAGCAGTGATGGAGAGAACACTGAAGCTTTCTTT. This rearrangement joins TRBV10-1 to TRBJ1-1; D is unresolved. Looked up from germline, CDR1 is WNHNN and CDR2 is SYGVQD (reference sequence). With 3 bases removed from V and 1 base from J, the gap between germline ends came to 6 bases. The CDR3 sequence is 13 residues long.

The chain carries TRBV27 and TRBJ2-7, with 8 bases fitting TRBD1. The CDR3 has 15 residues. CDR1 is MNHEY and CDR2 is SMNVEV in the germline V gene (reference sequence). V lost 3 bases and J lost 3; bases outside the gene matches: 7. CDR3 nucleotides: TGTGCCAGCAGTTTGGGCAGGGGGCCGTACTACGAGCAGTACTTC. Protein sequence: CASSLGRGPYYEQYF.